The 2 T cell receptor beta chains presented below share a single source sample, sequenced in a study of T cell responses to AZD1222 COVID-19 vaccine. TCRdb keeps only in-frame clones here, not all; method: immunoSEQ multiplex PCR. The sample holds some 280,000 clones, almost 95% seen once. The sequencing here drew on peripheral blood, taken 28 days after the second AZD1222 dose. These receptors were collected from an adult who received the AZD1222 COVID-19 vaccine.

This clone was observed a single time. This chain uses TRBV3-1 (or the pseudogene TRBV3-2) with TRBJ1-1, with 7 nucleotides matching TRBD1. Germline CDR1 and CDR2: LGHDT and YNNKEL (reference sequence). The V and J ends lost 5 bases and 5 bases, in that order; junction bases with no gene match: 11. The CDR3 consists of 15 residues. In nucleotides, the CDR3 is TGTGCCAGCAGCGTCTTTAGGACAGGCGGGACTGAAGCTTTCTTT. It yields the protein CASSVFRTGGTEAFF.

The rearrangement uses TRBV19 and TRBJ2-1; D is perhaps TRBD1 or TRBD2 (5 bases each). Trimming took off 5 bases at V and 7 bases at J, with 15 bases between the two ends. The CDR3 is 14 amino acids. Germline V gene lookup returns CDR1 LNHDA and CDR2 SQIVND (reference sequence). The CDR3 nucleotides are TGTGCCAGTAGTCCTCCGGGGACCGTTAATGAGCAGTTCTTC. Residues: CASSPPGTVNEQFF. Together with reference TRBV19 and TRBJ2-1, the CDR3 gives the full variable domain: DGGITQSPKYLFRKEGQNVTLSCEQNLNHDAMYWYRQDPGQGLRLIYYSQIVNDFQKGDIAEGYSVSREKKESFPLTVTSAQKNPTAFYLCASSPPGTVNEQFFGPGTRLTVL.